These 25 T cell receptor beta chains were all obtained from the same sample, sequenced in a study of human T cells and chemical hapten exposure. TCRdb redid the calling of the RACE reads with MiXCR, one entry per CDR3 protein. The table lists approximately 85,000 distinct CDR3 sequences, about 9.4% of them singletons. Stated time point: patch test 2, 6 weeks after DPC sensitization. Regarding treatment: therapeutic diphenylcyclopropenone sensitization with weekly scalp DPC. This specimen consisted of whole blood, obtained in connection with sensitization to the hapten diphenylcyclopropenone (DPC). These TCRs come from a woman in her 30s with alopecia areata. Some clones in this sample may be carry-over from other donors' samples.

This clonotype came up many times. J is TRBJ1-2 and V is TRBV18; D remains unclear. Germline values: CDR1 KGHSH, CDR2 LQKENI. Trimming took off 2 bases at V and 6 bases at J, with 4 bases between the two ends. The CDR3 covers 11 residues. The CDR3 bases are TGTGCCAGCTCACCAGGGGATGGCTACACCTTC. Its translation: CASSPGDGYTF. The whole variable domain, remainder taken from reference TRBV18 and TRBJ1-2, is NAGVMQNPRHLVRRRGQEARLRCSPMKGHSHVYWYRQLPEEGLKFMVYLQKENIIDESGMPKERFSAEFPKEGPSILRIQQVVRGDSAAYFCASSPGDGYTFGSGTRLTVV.

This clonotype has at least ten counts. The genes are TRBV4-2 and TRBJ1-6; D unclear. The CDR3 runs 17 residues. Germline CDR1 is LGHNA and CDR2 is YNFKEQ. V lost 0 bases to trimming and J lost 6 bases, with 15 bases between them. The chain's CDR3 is CASSQEIVRVVNSPLHF. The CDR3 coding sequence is TGTGCCAGCAGCCAAGAGATTGTCCGGGTGGTTAATTCACCCCTCCACTTT.

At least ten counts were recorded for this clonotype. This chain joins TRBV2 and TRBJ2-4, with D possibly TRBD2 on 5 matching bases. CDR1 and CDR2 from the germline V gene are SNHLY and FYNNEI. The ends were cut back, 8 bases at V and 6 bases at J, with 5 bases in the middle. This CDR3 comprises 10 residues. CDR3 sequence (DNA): TGTGCCAGCGCGGGAAACATTCAGTACTTC. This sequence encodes CASAGNIQYF. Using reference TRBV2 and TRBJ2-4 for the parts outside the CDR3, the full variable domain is EPEVTQTPSHQVTQMGQEVILRCVPISNHLYFYWYRQILGQKVEFLVSFYNNEISEKSEIFDDQFSVERPDGSNFTLKIRSTKLEDSAMYFCASAGNIQYFGAGTRLSVL.

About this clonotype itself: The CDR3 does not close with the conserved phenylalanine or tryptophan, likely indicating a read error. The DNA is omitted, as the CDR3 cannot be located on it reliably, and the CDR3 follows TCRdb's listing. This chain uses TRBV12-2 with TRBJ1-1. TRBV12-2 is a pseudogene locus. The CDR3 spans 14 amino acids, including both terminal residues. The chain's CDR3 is CASRSLPGSSIPPS.

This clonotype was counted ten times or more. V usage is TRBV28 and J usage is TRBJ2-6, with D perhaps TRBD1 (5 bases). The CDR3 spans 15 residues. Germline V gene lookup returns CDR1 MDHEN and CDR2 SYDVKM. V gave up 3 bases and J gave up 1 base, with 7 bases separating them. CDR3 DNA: TGTGCCAGCAGTTTGGACATATCTGGGGCCAACGTCCTGACTTTC. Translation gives CASSLDISGANVLTF.

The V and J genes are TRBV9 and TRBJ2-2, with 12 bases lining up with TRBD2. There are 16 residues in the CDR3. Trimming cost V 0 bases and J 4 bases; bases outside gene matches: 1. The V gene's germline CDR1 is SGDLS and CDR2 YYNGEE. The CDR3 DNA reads TGTGCCAGCAGCGTAGGGACTAGCGGGATCACCGGGGAGCTGTTTTTT. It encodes CASSVGTSGITGELFF.

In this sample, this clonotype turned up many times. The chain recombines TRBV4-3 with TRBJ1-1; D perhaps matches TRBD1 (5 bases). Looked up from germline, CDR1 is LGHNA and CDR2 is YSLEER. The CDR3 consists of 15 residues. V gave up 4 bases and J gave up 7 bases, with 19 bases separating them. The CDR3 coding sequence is TGCGCCAGCAGCCCCAACCGGGGCCGGAGCGTTGAAGCTTTCTTT. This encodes CASSPNRGRSVEAFF.

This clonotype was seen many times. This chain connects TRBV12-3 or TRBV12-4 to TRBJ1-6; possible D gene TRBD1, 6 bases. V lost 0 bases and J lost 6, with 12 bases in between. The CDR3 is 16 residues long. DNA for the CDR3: TGTGCCAGCAGTTTAGCAGGTCCAGGGGTTAATTCACCCCTCCACTTT. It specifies CASSLAGPGVNSPLHF.

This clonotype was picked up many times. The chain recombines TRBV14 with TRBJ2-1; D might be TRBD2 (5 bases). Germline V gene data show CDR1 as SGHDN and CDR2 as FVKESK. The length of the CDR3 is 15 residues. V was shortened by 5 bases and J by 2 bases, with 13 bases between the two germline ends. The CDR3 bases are TGTGCCAGCAGCGAAGGCGCCGGGGCCTACAATGAGCAGTTCTTC. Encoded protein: CASSEGAGAYNEQFF.

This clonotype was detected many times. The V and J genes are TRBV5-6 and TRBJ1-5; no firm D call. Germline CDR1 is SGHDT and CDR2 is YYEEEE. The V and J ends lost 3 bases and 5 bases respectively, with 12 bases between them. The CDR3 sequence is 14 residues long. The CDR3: CASSYTGRHQPQHF. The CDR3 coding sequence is TGTGCCAGCAGCTATACGGGCCGGCATCAGCCCCAGCATTTT.

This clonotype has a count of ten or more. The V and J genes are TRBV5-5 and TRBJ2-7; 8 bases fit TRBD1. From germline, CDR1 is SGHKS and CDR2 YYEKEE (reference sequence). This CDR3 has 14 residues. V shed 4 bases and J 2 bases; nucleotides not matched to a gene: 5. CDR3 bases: TGTGCCAGCAGCCTGACAGGGGAGACCTACGAGCAGTACTTC. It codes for CASSLTGETYEQYF.

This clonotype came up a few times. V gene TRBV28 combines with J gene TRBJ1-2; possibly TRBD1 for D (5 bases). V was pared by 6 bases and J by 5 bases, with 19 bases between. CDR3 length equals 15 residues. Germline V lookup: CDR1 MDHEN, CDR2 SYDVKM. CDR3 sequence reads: CASRFPNQAGYGYTF. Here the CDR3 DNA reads TGTGCCAGCAGGTTTCCCAACCAGGCAGGGTATGGCTACACCTTC.

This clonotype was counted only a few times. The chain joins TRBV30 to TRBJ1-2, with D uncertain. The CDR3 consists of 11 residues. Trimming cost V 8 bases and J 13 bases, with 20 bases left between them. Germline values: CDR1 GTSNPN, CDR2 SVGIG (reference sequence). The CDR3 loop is CAARKLARSTF. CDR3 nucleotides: TGTGCCGCCCGGAAACTGGCACGGAGCACCTTC. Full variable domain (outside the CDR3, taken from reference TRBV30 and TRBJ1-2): SQTIHQWPATLVQPVGSPLSLECTVEGTSNPNLYWYRQAAGRGLQLLFYSVGIGQISSEVPQNLSASRPQDRQFILSSKKLLLSDSGFYLCAARKLARSTFGSGTRLTVV.

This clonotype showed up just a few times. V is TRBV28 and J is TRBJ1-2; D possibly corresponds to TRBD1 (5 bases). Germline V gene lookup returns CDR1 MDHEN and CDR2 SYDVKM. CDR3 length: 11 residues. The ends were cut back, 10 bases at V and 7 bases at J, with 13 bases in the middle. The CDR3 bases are TGTGCCACTCCGACAGCCTCTGGCTACACCTTC. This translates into CATPTASGYTF.

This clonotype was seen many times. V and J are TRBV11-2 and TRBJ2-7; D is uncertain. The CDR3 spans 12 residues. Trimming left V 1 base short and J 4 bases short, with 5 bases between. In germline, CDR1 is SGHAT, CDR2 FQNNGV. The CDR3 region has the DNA TGTGCCAGCAGCTTAGGAGTATACGAGCAGTACTTC. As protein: CASSLGVYEQYF. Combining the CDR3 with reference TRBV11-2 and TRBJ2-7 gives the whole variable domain EAGVAQSPRYKIIEKRQSVAFWCNPISGHATLYWYQQILGQGPKLLIQFQNNGVVDDSQLPKDRFSAERLKGVDSTLKIQPAKLEDSAVYLCASSLGVYEQYFGPGTRLTVT.

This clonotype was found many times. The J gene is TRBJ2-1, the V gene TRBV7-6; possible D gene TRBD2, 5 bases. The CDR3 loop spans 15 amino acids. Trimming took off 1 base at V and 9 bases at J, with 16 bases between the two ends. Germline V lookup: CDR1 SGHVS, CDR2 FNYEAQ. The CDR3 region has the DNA TGTGCCAGCAGCTTAGTTGATCGAGCACGGGGTGAGCAGTTCTTC. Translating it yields CASSLVDRARGEQFF.

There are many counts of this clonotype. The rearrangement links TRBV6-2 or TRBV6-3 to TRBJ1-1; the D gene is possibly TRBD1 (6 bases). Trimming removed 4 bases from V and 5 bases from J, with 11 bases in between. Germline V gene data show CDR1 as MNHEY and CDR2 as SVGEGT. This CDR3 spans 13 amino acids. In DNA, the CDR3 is TGTGCCAGCAGTTTAACAGGGAAAACTGAAGCTTTCTTT. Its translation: CASSLTGKTEAFF.

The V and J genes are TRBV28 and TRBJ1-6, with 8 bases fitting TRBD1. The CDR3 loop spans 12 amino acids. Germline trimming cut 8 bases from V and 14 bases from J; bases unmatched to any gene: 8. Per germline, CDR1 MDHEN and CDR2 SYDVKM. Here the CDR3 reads CASHRQGSTLHF. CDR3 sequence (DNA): TGTGCCAGCCATAGACAGGGGTCAACCCTCCACTTT.

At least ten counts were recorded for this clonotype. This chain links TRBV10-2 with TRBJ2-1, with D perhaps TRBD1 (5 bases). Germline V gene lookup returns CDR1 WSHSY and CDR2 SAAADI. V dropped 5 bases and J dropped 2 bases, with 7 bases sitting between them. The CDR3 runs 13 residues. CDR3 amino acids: CASSQGTYNEQFF. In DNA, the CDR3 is TGCGCCAGCAGTCAGGGAACCTACAATGAGCAGTTCTTC.

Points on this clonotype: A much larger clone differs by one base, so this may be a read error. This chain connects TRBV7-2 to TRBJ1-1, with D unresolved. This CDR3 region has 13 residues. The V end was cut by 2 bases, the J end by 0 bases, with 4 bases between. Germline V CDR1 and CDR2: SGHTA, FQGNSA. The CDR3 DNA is TGTGCCAGCAGCTTACACTTGAACACTGAAGCTTTCTTT. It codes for CASSLHLNTEAFF.

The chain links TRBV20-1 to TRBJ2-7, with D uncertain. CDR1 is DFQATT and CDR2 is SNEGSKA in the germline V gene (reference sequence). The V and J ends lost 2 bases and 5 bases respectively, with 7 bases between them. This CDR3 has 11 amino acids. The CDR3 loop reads CSARITHEQYF. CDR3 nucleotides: TGCAGTGCTAGAATCACACACGAGCAGTACTTC.

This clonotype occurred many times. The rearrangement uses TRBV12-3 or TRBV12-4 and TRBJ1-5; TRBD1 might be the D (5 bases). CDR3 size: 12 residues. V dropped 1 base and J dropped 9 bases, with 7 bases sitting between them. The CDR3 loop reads CASSLDGGPQHF. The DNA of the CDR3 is TGTGCCAGCAGTTTAGATGGGGGGCCCCAGCATTTT.

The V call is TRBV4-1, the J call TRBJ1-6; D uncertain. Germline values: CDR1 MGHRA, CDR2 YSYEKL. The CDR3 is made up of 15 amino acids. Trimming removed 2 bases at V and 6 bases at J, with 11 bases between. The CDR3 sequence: CASSQLPGSNSPLHF. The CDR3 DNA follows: TGCGCCAGCAGCCAATTACCGGGAAGTAATTCACCCCTCCACTTT.

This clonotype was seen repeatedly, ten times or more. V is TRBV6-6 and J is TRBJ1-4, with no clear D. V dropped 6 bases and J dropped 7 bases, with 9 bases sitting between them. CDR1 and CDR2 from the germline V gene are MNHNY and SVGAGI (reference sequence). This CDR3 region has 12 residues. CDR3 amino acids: CASRVISEKLFF. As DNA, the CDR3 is TGTGCCAGCAGGGTAATTTCTGAAAAACTGTTTTTT.

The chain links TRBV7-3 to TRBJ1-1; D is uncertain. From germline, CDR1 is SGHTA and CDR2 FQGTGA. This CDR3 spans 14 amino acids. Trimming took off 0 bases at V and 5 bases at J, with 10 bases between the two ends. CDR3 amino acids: CASSLTGSGTEAFF. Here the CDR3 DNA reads TGTGCCAGCAGCTTAACGGGTTCGGGGACTGAAGCTTTCTTT. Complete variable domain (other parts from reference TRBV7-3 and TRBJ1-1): GAGVSQTPSNKVTEKGKYVELRCDPISGHTALYWYRQSLGQGPEFLIYFQGTGAADDSGLPNDRFFAVRPEGSVSTLKIQRTERGDSAVYLCASSLTGSGTEAFFGQGTRLTVV.